This entry concerns a single T cell receptor beta chain. Its antigen is currently unknown. As the template, RNA transcripts were used to amplify TCR beta CDR3 regions. First-round RT-PCR with HTBI primers preceded a second-round multiplex PCR. TCRdb re-analysed the multiplex PCR reads in MiXCR, keeping a single row per CDR3 protein. The sample lists 200,000 to 250,000 distinct CDR3 sequences; about 47% were seen once. V lost 1 base, J lost 4 bases, and 4 bases stayed unmatched. Germline V lookup: CDR1 DFQATT, CDR2 SNEGSKA (reference sequence). This CDR3 is 14 amino acids long. This entry is derived from a study of Graves' ophthalmopathy and Graves' hyperthyroidism. The wider study: At initial diagnosis, peripheral blood was obtained, and this preceded any treatment. The study's findings and limits: Ophthalmopathy could be told apart from stable hyperthyroidism by a 13-signature model (around 88% sensitivity, around 78% specificity). Detected in blood as well were most expanded thyroid clonotypes with frequency above 0.001.

The PBMCs originated from around 9.7 ml of fresh peripheral blood. The clonotype originates from an adult man with Graves' ophthalmopathy. The chain employs TRBV20-1 and TRBJ2-7; TRBD2 agrees at 10 bases. The specimen sequenced was peripheral blood. CDR3 amino acids: CSARGLAGIYEQYF. Written as DNA, the CDR3 is TGCAGTGCTAGAGGACTAGCGGGCATTTACGAGCAGTACTTC.